One sample yielded the 24 T cell receptor beta chains listed below, sequenced in a study of T cell repertoires in cytomegalovirus infection. TCRdb redid the calling of the reads with MiXCR, one entry per CDR3 protein. This repertoire shows around 770,000 distinct CDR3 sequences, 25% to 35% found once; its top ten account for roughly 14%. Antigen specificity for these receptors is unknown. Material: cultured CD8+ T cells from PBMCs, obtained from culture after CMV antigen stimulation. These receptors were obtained from a human donor in good health (CMV status not recorded). Some clones in this sample may be carry-over from other donors' samples.

The rearrangement joins TRBV12-5 to TRBJ1-5; D call uncertain. V lost 5 bases, J lost 0 bases, and 5 bases lay in between. There are 13 residues in the CDR3. CDR1 is LGHNT and CDR2 is FRNRAP in the germline V gene. CDR3 DNA sequence: TGTGCTAGTGGTGAGGGTAGCAATCAGCCCCAGCATTTT. Translation: CASGEGSNQPQHF.

V gene TRBV7-6 combines with J gene TRBJ1-4, with D possibly TRBD1 on 6 matching bases. With 2 bases removed from V and 6 bases from J, the gap between germline ends came to 13 bases. The CDR3 runs 15 residues. Germline V gives CDR1 SGHVS, CDR2 FNYEAQ. The CDR3 DNA is TGTGCCAGCAGCTTACGATTGCGGACAGATGAAAAACTGTTTTTT. Its protein product is CASSLRLRTDEKLFF.

This clonotype has ten or more counts. V gene TRBV12-3 or TRBV12-4 combines with J gene TRBJ2-2, with a weak D call TRBD2 (5 bases). This CDR3 contains 12 residues. V lost 10 bases to trimming and J lost 3 bases, with 9 bases between them. The CDR3 loop reads CATEGYTGELFF. CDR3 nucleotide sequence: TGTGCCACCGAGGGCTACACCGGGGAGCTGTTTTTT.

This clonotype was observed a handful of times. The V call is TRBV6-2 or TRBV6-3, the J call TRBJ1-1, with D unresolved. The V gene's germline CDR1 is MNHEY and CDR2 SVGEGT. The CDR3 runs 12 residues. The V end was cut by 2 bases, the J end by 6 bases, with 7 bases between. Written as DNA, the CDR3 is TGTGCCAGCAGTTACGTCCTGGCTGAAGCTTTCTTT. Amino acid sequence: CASSYVLAEAFF.

This clonotype came up many times. The chain recombines TRBV10-3 with TRBJ2-1; 9 nucleotides agree with TRBD2. V shed 2 bases and J 4 bases; nucleotides not matched to a gene: 3. Germline V gene lookup returns CDR1 ENHRY and CDR2 SYGVKD. CDR3 size: 15 residues. CDR3 DNA: TGTGCCATCAGTGAGGTAGCGGGGGTTTACAATGAGCAGTTCTTC. Translation gives CAISEVAGVYNEQFF.

The CDR3 nucleotides read TGTGCCAGCAGCCCCGTGGCAGGGGTTGAGTCACCCCTCCACTTT. It specifies CASSPVAGVESPLHF. The chain couples TRBV5-6 to TRBJ1-6, with D tentatively TRBD1 (6 bases). Trimming stripped 4 bases from V and 10 bases from J, with 18 bases between. Germline V gives CDR1 SGHDT, CDR2 YYEEEE. The CDR3 covers 15 residues.

The chain employs TRBV15 and TRBJ2-3, with 10 bases identical to TRBD2. The CDR3 covers 18 residues. V shed 2 bases, J shed 2 bases, and the junction held 10 bases outside the gene matches. The V gene's germline CDR1 is LNHNV and CDR2 YYDKDF (reference sequence). The CDR3 reads CATSRTRASGSSTDTQYF. Here the CDR3 DNA reads TGTGCCACCAGCAGAACGAGGGCTAGCGGGAGTTCCACAGATACGCAGTATTTT.

At least ten counts were recorded for this clonotype. This chain uses TRBV6-1 with TRBJ2-3, with TRBD1 matching over 9 bases. V trimming: 8 bases; J trimming: 3 bases; junction bases outside the gene matches: 12. The CDR3 consists of 16 residues. Germline values: CDR1 MNHNS, CDR2 SASEGT. CDR3 bases: TGTGCCAGCTTGGCGAGGGACAGGGTAGCAACAGATACGCAGTATTTT. This translates into CASLARDRVATDTQYF.

The chain carries TRBV6-1 and TRBJ2-7; the D is unclear. Trimming cost V 3 bases and J 7 bases, with 4 bases left between them. This CDR3 has 10 amino acids. CDR1 is MNHNS, CDR2 SASEGT, per germline. DNA for the CDR3: TGTGCCAGCAGTGAGGTAGAGCAGTACGTC. Translation gives CASSEVEQYV.

The chain employs TRBV27 and TRBJ2-7; D uncertain. Trimming left V 5 bases short and J 2 bases short, with 13 bases between. This CDR3 is 14 amino acids long. CDR1 is MNHEY and CDR2 is SMNVEV in the germline V gene (reference sequence). The CDR3 nucleotides are TGTGCCAGCAGTCCCGATAGGTGGACCTACGAGCAGTACTTC. Translating it yields CASSPDRWTYEQYF.

The chain links TRBV7-3 to TRBJ2-2; D tentatively reads TRBD1 or TRBD2 (6 bases each). This CDR3 is built from 19 residues. The V gene's germline CDR1 is SGHTA and CDR2 FQGTGA. Trimming stripped 5 bases from V and 0 bases from J, with 22 bases between. The CDR3 nucleotides read TGTGCCAGCAGCCTACACGGGTACGACGGGGGCGCGAACACCGGGGAGCTGTTTTTT. Its translation is CASSLHGYDGGANTGELFF.

The chain employs TRBV7-8 and TRBJ2-7; perhaps TRBD1 as D (5 bases). The CDR3 is made up of 14 amino acids. The germline gives CDR1 SGHVS, CDR2 FQNEAQ. Trimming cost V 1 base and J 2 bases, with 9 bases left between them. In nucleotides, the CDR3 is TGTGCCAGCAGCTTAGTAGGGGATCCCTACGAGCAGTACGTC. It yields the protein CASSLVGDPYEQYV.

In DNA form, the CDR3 reads TGTGCCAGCAACCGTGACGGCCTTCCCTACGAGCAGTACGTC. Residues: CASNRDGLPYEQYV. V is TRBV7-2 and J is TRBJ2-7; D gene uncertain. The V gene's germline CDR1 is SGHTA and CDR2 FQGNSA. The CDR3 runs to 14 residues. V lost 7 bases and J 2 bases, leaving 15 bases between the germline ends.

This clonotype turned up a few times. The V and J genes are TRBV11-1 and TRBJ1-2; 7 bases are shared with TRBD1. Trimming at V came to 1 base and at J to 6 bases, leaving 5 bases not matched to a gene. CDR1 and CDR2 from the germline V gene are SGHAT and FQDESV (reference sequence). This CDR3 has 14 residues. CDR3 residues: CASSLGDRRNGYTF. CDR3 bases: TGTGCCAGCAGCTTAGGGGACAGAAGGAATGGCTACACCTTC. Full variable domain (remainder filled in from reference TRBV11-1 and TRBJ1-2): EAEVAQSPRYKITEKSQAVAFWCDPISGHATLYWYRQILGQGPELLVQFQDESVVDDSQLPKDRFSAERLKGVDSTLKIQPAELGDSAMYLCASSLGDRRNGYTFGSGTRLTVV.

The chain combines TRBV11-2 with TRBJ2-1; weak D call: TRBD1 (5 bases). V lost 1 base and J 12 bases, leaving 10 bases between the germline ends. CDR1 is SGHAT, CDR2 FQNNGV, per germline. The CDR3 contains 12 residues. CDR3 residues: CASSLATGGQFF. The CDR3 bases are TGTGCCAGCAGCTTAGCTACAGGTGGGCAGTTCTTC.

V gene TRBV9 combines with J gene TRBJ1-1; no definite D call. V was clipped by 0 bases and J by 11 bases, with 11 bases between them. Per the germline V gene, CDR1 is SGDLS and CDR2 is YYNGEE. The CDR3 consists of 12 residues. The CDR3 DNA follows: TGTGCCAGCAGCGTAGCTGAAGGGTTGGCTTTCTTT. This gives the protein CASSVAEGLAFF.

Of note for this clonotype: This clone may be a read error of a much larger clone one base away. The rearrangement uses TRBV7-6 and TRBJ2-3; D ambiguous. CDR1 and CDR2 from the germline V gene are SGHVS and FNYEAQ. The CDR3 has 15 residues. V was clipped by 2 bases and J by 2 bases, with 11 bases between them. CDR3 region: CASSLPRHNTDTQYF. CDR3 nucleotide sequence: TGTGCCAGCAGCTTACCGAGACACAACACAGATACGCAGTATTTT.

The genes are TRBV4-3 and TRBJ1-2; 10 bases align to TRBD1. V dropped 0 bases and J dropped 7; count of bases not matched to a gene: 5. This CDR3 contains 15 residues. Germline-derived CDR1 and CDR2 are LGHNA and YSLEER. The chain's CDR3 is CASSQDRQGALGYTF. For the CDR3, the DNA is TGCGCCAGCAGCCAAGATCGACAGGGGGCGCTTGGCTACACCTTC.

The chain joins TRBV11-2 to TRBJ2-5; the D gene is possibly TRBD2 (6 bases). This CDR3 has 15 amino acids. The germline CDR1 and CDR2 sequences are SGHAT and FQNNGV. Trimming removed 6 bases from V and 2 bases from J, with 16 bases in between. CDR3 coding DNA: TGTGCCAGCAGTTACACTAGCCCGGTTCAAGAGACCCAGTACTTC. This sequence encodes CASSYTSPVQETQYF.

In this sample, this clonotype turned up once. V is TRBV20-1 and J is TRBJ1-6; a weak D match, TRBD1 (5 bases). The germline V and J ends were trimmed by 6 bases and 11 bases, with 23 bases remaining between them. The CDR3 is 15 amino acids. Germline lookup yields CDR1 DFQATT and CDR2 SNEGSKA (reference sequence). CDR3 amino acids: CSAAIPGTPRAPLHF. The CDR3 nucleotides read TGCAGTGCCGCGATCCCGGGGACCCCTCGCGCACCCCTCCACTTT.

This clonotype came up a few times. The gene calls are TRBV27 and TRBJ2-3, with D tentatively TRBD2 (5 bases). CDR1 is MNHEY, CDR2 SMNVEV, per germline (reference sequence). The CDR3 spans 15 residues. V dropped 3 bases and J dropped 1 base, with 11 bases sitting between them. The CDR3 nucleotides are TGTGCCAGCAGTTTGGGCGGGCATGGCACAGATACGCAGTATTTT. Protein: CASSLGGHGTDTQYF.

This clonotype was picked up a small number of times. The chain links TRBV14 to TRBJ2-1, with a tentative D call TRBD2 (5 bases). The CDR3 loop spans 13 amino acids. The V end was cut by 0 bases, the J end by 8 bases, with 8 bases between. Germline CDR1 and CDR2: SGHDN and FVKESK. CDR3 sequence: CASSQEDGDEQFF. CDR3 coding DNA: TGTGCCAGCAGCCAAGAGGACGGGGATGAGCAGTTCTTC.

V and J are TRBV6-5 and TRBJ1-6, with D possibly matching TRBD1 (6 bases). This CDR3 spans 16 amino acids. Trimming stripped 2 bases from V and 8 bases from J, with 16 bases between. Germline V gene sequence: CDR1 MNHEY, CDR2 SVGAGI. The CDR3 DNA reads TGTGCCAGCAGTTACGGGGTGGGGGGGGGCGATTCACCCCTCCACTTT. The encoded protein is CASSYGVGGGDSPLHF.

This chain uses TRBV7-9 with TRBJ2-3, with 7 positions matching TRBD1. In germline, CDR1 is SEHNR, CDR2 FQNEAQ (reference sequence). CDR3 length: 15 residues. Losses at the gene ends were 4 bases for V and 2 bases for J; bases not matched to a gene: 6. The CDR3 nucleotides are TGTGCCAGCAGCTCCGGGACAGCTATCACAGATACGCAGTATTTT. The encoded protein is CASSSGTAITDTQYF.